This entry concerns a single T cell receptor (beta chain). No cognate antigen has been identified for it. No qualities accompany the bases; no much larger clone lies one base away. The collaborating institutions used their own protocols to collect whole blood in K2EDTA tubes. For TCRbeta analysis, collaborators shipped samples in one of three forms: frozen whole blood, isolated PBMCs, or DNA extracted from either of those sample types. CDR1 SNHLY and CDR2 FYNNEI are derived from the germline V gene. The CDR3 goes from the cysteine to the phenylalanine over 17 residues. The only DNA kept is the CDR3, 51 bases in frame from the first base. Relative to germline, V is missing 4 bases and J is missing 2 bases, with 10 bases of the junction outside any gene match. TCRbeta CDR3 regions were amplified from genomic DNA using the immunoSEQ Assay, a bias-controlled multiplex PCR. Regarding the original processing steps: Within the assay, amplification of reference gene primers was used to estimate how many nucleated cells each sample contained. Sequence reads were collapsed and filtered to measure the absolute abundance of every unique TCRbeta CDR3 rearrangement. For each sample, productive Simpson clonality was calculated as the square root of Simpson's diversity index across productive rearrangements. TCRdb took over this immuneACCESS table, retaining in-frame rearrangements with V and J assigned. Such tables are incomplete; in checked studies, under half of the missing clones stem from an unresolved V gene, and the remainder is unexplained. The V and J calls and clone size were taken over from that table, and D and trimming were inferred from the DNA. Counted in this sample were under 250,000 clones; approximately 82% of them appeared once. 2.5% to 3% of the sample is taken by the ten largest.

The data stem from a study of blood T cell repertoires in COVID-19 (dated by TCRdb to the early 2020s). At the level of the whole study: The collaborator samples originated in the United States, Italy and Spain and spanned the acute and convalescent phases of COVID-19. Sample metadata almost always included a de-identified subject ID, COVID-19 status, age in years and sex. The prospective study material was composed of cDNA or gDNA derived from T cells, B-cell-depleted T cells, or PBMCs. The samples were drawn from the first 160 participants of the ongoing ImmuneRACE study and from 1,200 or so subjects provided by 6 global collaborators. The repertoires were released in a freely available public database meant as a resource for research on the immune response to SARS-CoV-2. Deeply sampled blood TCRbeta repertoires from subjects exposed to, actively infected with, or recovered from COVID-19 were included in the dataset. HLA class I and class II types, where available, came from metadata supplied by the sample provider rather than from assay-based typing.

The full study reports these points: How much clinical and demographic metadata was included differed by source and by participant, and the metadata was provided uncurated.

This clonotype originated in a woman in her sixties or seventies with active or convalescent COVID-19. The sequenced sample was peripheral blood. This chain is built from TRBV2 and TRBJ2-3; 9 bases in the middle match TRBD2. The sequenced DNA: TGTGCCAGCAGTGCCTGGGTATGGACTAGCGACACAGATACGCAGTATTTT. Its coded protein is CASSAWVWTSDTDTQYF.